The 14 T cell receptor beta chains given below trace back to one sample, sequenced in a study of CD8+ T cells in alopecia areata. After isolation, RNA underwent reverse transcription to generate cDNA as the sequencing template. The repertoire was sequenced with immunoSEQ multiplex PCR; TCRdb's copy has only in-frame clones and lacks some. In the table there are tens of thousands of clones, approximately 50% of which are singletons. Source material: NKG2D-high CD8+ T cells sorted from blood. The receptors stem from a human donor with alopecia areata.

This clone was counted a few times. This rearrangement joins TRBV23-1 to TRBJ2-1, with D possibly called TRBD1 or TRBD2 (6 bases each). TRBV23-1 is an ORF; its function is uncertain. The V end was cut by 0 bases, the J end by 1 base, with 13 bases between. This CDR3 region has 17 residues. The CDR3 DNA follows: TGCGCCAGCAGTCAATCGAAGAAAGGGGGGTCCTACAATGAGCAGTTCTTC. It yields the protein CASSQSKKGGSYNEQFF.

This clone has just a few counts. The chain has TRBV4-1 and TRBJ1-5; possibly TRBD1 for D (6 bases). Trimming shortened V by 7 bases and J by 0 bases, and 13 bases separated the two germline ends. Germline CDR1 is MGHRA and CDR2 is YSYEKL. This CDR3 spans 15 amino acids. CDR3 loop: CASTRGADSNQPQHF. The CDR3 region has the DNA TGCGCCAGCACCCGGGGGGCAGATAGCAATCAGCCCCAGCATTTT.

This clone was counted between two and nine times. The rearrangement uses TRBV28 and TRBJ1-4; D may be TRBD1 (5 bases). The CDR3 runs 14 residues. Trimming removed 7 bases at V and 5 bases at J, with 14 bases between. The germline CDR1 and CDR2 sequences are MDHEN and SYDVKM. CDR3 in DNA: TGTGCCAGCACCCTCGACAGAGTCAATGAAAAACTGTTTTTT. Its protein product is CASTLDRVNEKLFF.

The chain employs TRBV29-1 and TRBJ2-2, with TRBD1 as a possible D gene (6 bases). This CDR3 is built from 12 residues. Germline V CDR1 and CDR2: SQVTM, ANQGSEA. With 6 bases removed from V and 4 bases from J, the gap between germline ends came to 9 bases. CDR3 protein: CSVGQPTGELFF. The CDR3 region has the DNA TGCAGCGTAGGACAGCCCACCGGGGAGCTGTTTTTT.

This chain joins TRBV28 and TRBJ2-6; TRBD2 is a possible D gene (5 bases). This CDR3 contains 17 residues. CDR1 MDHEN and CDR2 SYDVKM come from the germline V gene. With 6 bases removed from V and 8 bases from J, the gap between germline ends came to 23 bases. The CDR3 loop is CASSRGSSSLGTNVLTF. The DNA of the CDR3 is TGTGCCAGCAGCCGAGGGTCTTCCTCTCTGGGGACCAACGTCCTGACTTTC.

This clone turned up a few times. This chain uses TRBV6-5 with TRBJ2-1; D is undetermined. This CDR3 has 13 residues. The V end lost 2 bases, the J end lost 5 bases, and 7 bases lay between the germline ends. CDR1 and CDR2 (germline): MNHEY, SVGAGI. Written as DNA, the CDR3 is TGTGCCAGCAGTTACAGTGTCGACAATGAGCAGTTCTTC. Its protein product is CASSYSVDNEQFF.

This sequence joins TRBV28 and TRBJ2-5; a weak D match, TRBD1 (6 bases). Trimming took 4 bases from V and 1 from J, leaving 10 bases between them. The germline V gene has CDR1 MDHEN and CDR2 SYDVKM. The CDR3 has 14 residues. The CDR3 reads CASSSGHTQETQYF. The DNA for the CDR3 is TGTGCCAGCAGTTCGGGACACACCCAAGAGACCCAGTACTTC. The whole variable domain, filled in from reference TRBV28 and TRBJ2-5, reads DVKVTQSSRYLVKRTGEKVFLECVQDMDHENMFWYRQDPGLGLRLIYFSYDVKMKEKGDIPEGYSVSREKKERFSLILESASTNQTSMYLCASSSGHTQETQYFGPGTRLLVL.

This rearrangement joins TRBV29-1 to TRBJ2-7; D is unresolved. Germline V gives CDR1 SQVTM, CDR2 ANQGSEA. Trimming took 4 bases from V and 0 from J, leaving 16 bases between them. CDR3 length: 15 residues. Written as DNA, the CDR3 is TGCAGCGTTGGAGTGGTTAGCCGACCCTCCTACGAGCAGTACTTC. This sequence encodes CSVGVVSRPSYEQYF.

The count of this clone is one. The rearrangement uses TRBV16 and TRBJ1-2, with D hard to call. The CDR3 runs 14 residues. The V gene's germline CDR1 is KGHSY and CDR2 FQNENV. Trimming took off 1 base at V and 10 bases at J, with 16 bases between the two ends. Written as DNA, the CDR3 is TGTGCCAGCAGCCAATTGGAATTGGGCAGCCCCTACACCTTC. It codes for CASSQLELGSPYTF.

The sample holds a few counts of this clone. V gene TRBV5-6 combines with J gene TRBJ2-7; D not resolved. From germline, CDR1 is SGHDT and CDR2 YYEEEE. Trimming shortened V by 0 bases and J by 3 bases, and 13 bases separated the two germline ends. This CDR3 region has 15 residues. The CDR3 protein is CASSLVPESNYEQYF. The DNA for the CDR3 is TGTGCCAGCAGCTTGGTTCCAGAGTCCAACTACGAGCAGTACTTC.

The chain couples TRBV27 to TRBJ2-5; possibly TRBD1 for D (5 bases). CDR3 length: 13 amino acids. With 2 bases removed from V and 3 bases from J, the gap between germline ends came to 7 bases. Germline V lookup: CDR1 MNHEY, CDR2 SMNVEV (reference sequence). The CDR3 nucleotides read TGTGCCAGCAGTTTAAGCAGGGAAGAGACCCAGTACTTC. This codes for CASSLSREETQYF.

V is TRBV9 and J is TRBJ1-2; possible D gene TRBD1, 6 bases. V was trimmed by 3 bases and J by 0 bases, leaving 18 bases between them. The V gene's germline CDR1 is SGDLS and CDR2 YYNGEE. The CDR3 sequence is 17 residues long. The CDR3 DNA sequence: TGTGCCAGCAGCGAGCCCCAGGGGATCCCGACTAACTATGGCTACACCTTC. Translating it yields CASSEPQGIPTNYGYTF.

The chain combines TRBV9 with TRBJ2-3, with D hard to call. The CDR3 has 14 amino acids. The V and J ends lost 0 bases and 6 bases respectively, with 11 bases between them. Germline lookup yields CDR1 SGDLS and CDR2 YYNGEE. The DNA of the CDR3 is TGTGCCAGCAGCGTAGACGCAAGGATCGATACGCAGTATTTT. Protein product: CASSVDARIDTQYF.

Comment on this clone: Other nucleotide sequences in the sample specify the same CDR3. This chain links TRBV9 with TRBJ2-7; TRBD1 aligns across 7 bases. With 0 bases clipped from V and 6 bases from J, the junction kept 3 bases outside the gene matches. This CDR3 is built from 13 residues. Germline-derived CDR1 and CDR2 are SGDLS and YYNGEE. DNA for the CDR3: TGTGCCAGCAGCGTAGGGGACAGCTCCGAGCAGTACTTC. This sequence encodes CASSVGDSSEQYF.